What follows are 15 T cell receptor beta chains derived from one specimen sequenced in a study of early stage breast cancer tumors. TCRdb's table, derived via immunoSEQ multiplex PCR, lists solely in-frame clones and lacks some. The sample lists 9,500 to 12,000 clones; about four fifths were seen once. Sequenced material: breast tumor tissue. All receptors derive from a person aged 70 to 85 with breast cancer.

This clone has just one count. The rearrangement uses TRBV2 and TRBJ2-3, with TRBD2 matching over 10 bases. CDR1 and CDR2 (germline): SNHLY, FYNNEI. This CDR3 is built from 17 residues. J gave up 4 bases and V 6 bases, and 13 bases lay outside the gene matches. The CDR3 nucleotides are TGTGCCAGCAGCCTGCCCATAGCGGGAGGATCCGCAGATACGCAGTATTTT. It is translated as CASSLPIAGGSADTQYF.

The sample holds a few counts of this clone. The rearrangement joins TRBV5-1 to TRBJ2-7; TRBD2 might be the D (6 bases). The V and J ends lost 7 bases and 3 bases respectively, with 17 bases between them. CDR1 and CDR2 from the germline V gene are SGHRS and YFSETQ. This CDR3 spans 14 amino acids. The CDR3: CASSLEEGYYEQYF. DNA for the CDR3: TGCGCCAGCTCACTAGAGGAGGGATACTACGAGCAGTACTTC.

The rearrangement links TRBV7-2 to TRBJ2-5; 10 bases map to TRBD2. CDR3 length equals 16 residues. Trimming at V came to 5 bases and at J to 6 bases, leaving 12 bases not matched to a gene. Germline CDR1 is SGHTA and CDR2 is FQGNSA. DNA of the CDR3: TGTGCCAGCAGCCCCCGAGGAGCGGGGGGGCCAAAGACCCAGTACTTC. Its translation is CASSPRGAGGPKTQYF.

This clone is medium-sized. J is TRBJ2-5 and V is TRBV9; TRBD1 agrees at 8 bases. CDR1 is SGDLS and CDR2 is YYNGEE in the germline V gene. This CDR3 spans 14 amino acids. Losses at the gene ends were 2 bases for V and 2 bases for J; bases not matched to a gene: 2. CDR3 residues: CASSVGDRQETQYF. CDR3 in DNA: TGTGCCAGCAGCGTTGGGGACAGGCAAGAGACCCAGTACTTC.

The gene calls are TRBV19 and TRBJ1-5; 8 bases are a match to TRBD1. This CDR3 is built from 18 residues. Germline loops: CDR1 LNHDA, CDR2 SQIVND (reference sequence). V lost 3 bases to trimming and J lost 0 bases; unmatched junction nucleotides: 10. The CDR3 DNA reads as TGTGCCAGTAGTATGCTCTGGACAGGGACCTTTAGCAATCAGCCCCAGCATTTT. The encoded protein is CASSMLWTGTFSNQPQHF.

Only one count was recorded for this clone. The V call is TRBV4-1, the J call TRBJ1-4, with 7 nucleotides matching TRBD1. The length of the CDR3 is 15 residues. Trimming removed 4 bases from V and 3 bases from J; junction bases left unmatched: 5. Germline values: CDR1 MGHRA, CDR2 YSYEKL. The CDR3 bases are TGCGCCAGCAGCCCTGACAGGGTCCCTAATGAAAAACTGTTTTTT. The encoded protein is CASSPDRVPNEKLFF.

The J gene is TRBJ1-5, the V gene TRBV7-9, with D perhaps matching TRBD1 (5 bases). Looked up from germline, CDR1 is SEHNR and CDR2 is FQNEAQ (reference sequence). The CDR3 is made up of 18 amino acids. V lost 5 bases to trimming and J lost 5 bases, with 25 bases between them. The CDR3 loop is CASSPQAQGPPFDQPQHF. Written as DNA, the CDR3 is TGTGCCAGCAGCCCCCAGGCCCAGGGTCCTCCTTTCGATCAGCCCCAGCATTTT.

The chain links TRBV28 to TRBJ2-6; D ambiguous. The CDR3 spans 14 residues. V was clipped by 10 bases and J by 1 base, with 11 bases between them. CDR1 is MDHEN, CDR2 SYDVKM, per germline. CDR3: CATTYTSGANVLTF. In DNA form, the CDR3 reads TGTGCCACTACTTATACGTCTGGGGCCAACGTCCTGACTTTC.

The J gene is TRBJ2-7, the V gene TRBV27; D is possibly TRBD1 (5 bases). The CDR3 is 16 residues long. Trimming took off 6 bases at V and 0 bases at J, with 18 bases between the two ends. Germline assignment: CDR1 MNHEY and CDR2 SMNVEV (reference sequence). CDR3 loop: CASSGPGLVSSYEQYF. The CDR3, as DNA: TGTGCCAGCAGCGGACCAGGGCTCGTGAGCTCCTACGAGCAGTACTTC.

V usage is TRBV5-4 and J usage is TRBJ2-5; tentatively, D is TRBD1 (5 bases). CDR3 length: 15 residues. Trimming shortened V by 0 bases and J by 5 bases, and 14 bases separated the two germline ends. Looked up from germline, CDR1 is SGHNT and CDR2 is YYREEE (reference sequence). In DNA, the CDR3 is TGTGCCAGCAGCTTGGCAGGACACGCAGGGGAGACCCAGTACTTC. Protein: CASSLAGHAGETQYF.

The V call is TRBV11-3, the J call TRBJ2-5; D is possibly TRBD1 (6 bases). The CDR3 loop spans 14 amino acids. Per the germline V gene, CDR1 is SGHNT and CDR2 is YENEEA. V was trimmed by 6 bases and J by 2 bases, leaving 13 bases between them. The CDR3 DNA reads TGTGCCAGCAGAACAGACAGGAGTCAAGAGACCCAGTACTTC. It encodes CASRTDRSQETQYF.

The genes are TRBV4-3 and TRBJ1-4; 9 bases fit TRBD1. Germline V lookup: CDR1 LGHNA, CDR2 YSLEER. The trim removed 0 bases at V and 6 bases at J, leaving 5 bases unmatched. The CDR3 contains 16 residues. The CDR3 sequence is CASSQDRGQGDEKLFF. CDR3 coding DNA: TGCGCCAGCAGCCAAGATCGGGGACAGGGAGATGAAAAACTGTTTTTT.

The chain has TRBV27 and TRBJ1-2; 7 bases are shared with TRBD1. Trimming cost V 4 bases and J 4 bases; bases outside gene matches: 12. Germline lookup yields CDR1 MNHEY and CDR2 SMNVEV (reference sequence). This CDR3 is 16 amino acids long. CDR3 in amino acids: CASSSSPGQVVYGYTF. CDR3 coding DNA: TGTGCCAGCAGTTCATCTCCCGGACAGGTGGTCTATGGCTACACCTTC.

This clone has just a few counts. The chain links TRBV28 to TRBJ1-2, with D perhaps TRBD1 (5 bases). V lost 7 bases and J lost 4, with 16 bases in between. CDR3 length: 14 residues. Germline loops: CDR1 MDHEN, CDR2 SYDVKM. The CDR3 sequence: CASTPGGERYGYTF. The CDR3 DNA is TGTGCCAGCACCCCCGGGGGGGAACGCTATGGCTACACCTTC.

The chain combines TRBV30 with TRBJ2-5; 7 nucleotides line up with TRBD2. CDR3 length: 14 amino acids. Germline V lookup: CDR1 GTSNPN, CDR2 SVGIG (reference sequence). The ends lost 3 bases at V and 1 base at J; junction bases unmatched: 5. CDR3 DNA sequence: TGTGCCTGGAGGAGAGGCGGGAGCCAAGAGACCCAGTACTTC. Translating gives CAWRRGGSQETQYF.